The 26 T cell receptor beta chains given below trace back to one sample, sequenced in a study of blood T cell repertoires in COVID-19. The assay was immunoSEQ multiplex PCR, and TCRdb's table has in-frame clones only and misses some. Among some 290,000 clones, roughly 79% were seen once, and the ten largest hold around 3%. Sequencing was carried out using peripheral blood. The receptors come from a woman aged 55 to 70 with active or convalescent COVID-19.

The chain is built from TRBV7-8 and TRBJ1-2; D not resolved. V shed 5 bases and J shed 3 bases, with 13 bases lying between them. Germline loops: CDR1 SGHVS, CDR2 FQNEAQ. The CDR3 has 14 residues. The CDR3 DNA is TGTGCCAGCAGCACCGTCATTCGGGACTATGGCTACACCTTC. Protein product: CASSTVIRDYGYTF.

This chain connects TRBV6-5 to TRBJ1-2; 10 nucleotides line up with TRBD1. The V and J ends lost 2 bases and 0 bases, in that order; junction bases with no gene match: 3. The CDR3 has 16 residues. Germline CDR1 MNHEY, CDR2 SVGAGI. In nucleotides, the CDR3 is TGTGCCAGCAGTTACGTGGGACAGGGGACTAACTATGGCTACACCTTC. It specifies CASSYVGQGTNYGYTF.

The chain recombines TRBV2 with TRBJ2-1, with D tentatively TRBD1 (7 bases). The CDR3 sequence is 14 residues long. Between the trimmed V and J ends, which lost 7 bases and 5 bases, there was a span of 15 bases. Germline-derived CDR1 and CDR2 are SNHLY and FYNNEI. The CDR3 region is CASTTEGAHNEQFF. The CDR3 DNA sequence: TGTGCCAGCACTACGGAGGGGGCGCACAATGAGCAGTTCTTC.

The chain carries TRBV7-8 and TRBJ1-2; D perhaps matches TRBD1 (5 bases). Germline V gives CDR1 SGHVS, CDR2 FQNEAQ. Trimming cost V 3 bases and J 5 bases, with 10 bases left between them. The CDR3 has 13 residues. The CDR3 nucleotides read TGTGCCAGCAGCTTCAGGGCCCTTTATGGCTACACCTTC. Encoded protein: CASSFRALYGYTF.

The V and J genes are TRBV5-1 and TRBJ2-5; D not certain. This CDR3 spans 13 amino acids. The germline V gene encodes CDR1 SGHRS and CDR2 YFSETQ. Deletions cut 7 bases from V and 1 base from J, with 11 bases between. Here the CDR3 DNA reads TGCGCCAGCGTGGCTGCAGGCCAAGAGACCCAGTACTTC. Its translation is CASVAAGQETQYF.

The chain carries TRBV7-3 and TRBJ2-3; TRBD2 agrees at 14 bases. Looked up from germline, CDR1 is SGHTA and CDR2 is FQGTGA. Trimming at V came to 5 bases and at J to 6 bases, leaving 10 bases not matched to a gene. The CDR3 length is 17 residues. CDR3 region: CASSPSGLAGGGDTQYF. The CDR3 nucleotides read TGTGCCAGCAGCCCCTCAGGACTAGCGGGGGGTGGCGATACGCAGTATTTT.

This clone was counted only a few times. This rearrangement joins TRBV11-3 to TRBJ2-5, with 7 bases identical to TRBD1. Trimming took 4 bases from V and 5 from J; bases not matched to a gene: 7. Per germline, CDR1 SGHNT and CDR2 YENEEA. CDR3 length: 14 residues. CDR3 in amino acids: CASSSDRVSETQYF. The CDR3 DNA reads TGTGCCAGCAGCTCCGACAGGGTCTCCGAGACCCAGTACTTC.

The V gene is TRBV5-4, the J gene TRBJ2-3; 8 bases are shared with TRBD2. The CDR3 is 15 amino acids. The V and J ends lost 4 bases and 0 bases, in that order; junction bases with no gene match: 4. The germline CDR1 and CDR2 sequences are SGHNT and YYREEE (reference sequence). The chain's CDR3 is CASSGRGGSTDTQYF. The CDR3 DNA is TGTGCCAGCAGCGGCCGGGGGGGTAGCACAGATACGCAGTATTTT.

This clone has a handful of counts. This chain links TRBV29-1 with TRBJ1-2, with 7 bases identical to TRBD1. Germline CDR1 reads SQVTM; CDR2 reads ANQGSEA. This CDR3 is built from 14 residues. Trimming took 6 bases from V and 4 from J; bases not matched to a gene: 11. CDR3 in amino acids: CSVDRDRDVYGYTF. In DNA, the CDR3 is TGCAGCGTCGATAGGGACAGAGATGTCTATGGCTACACCTTC.

This chain uses TRBV5-8 with TRBJ2-2, with 9 bases matching TRBD2. This CDR3 region has 17 residues. The ends lost 3 bases at V and 2 bases at J; junction bases unmatched: 8. Germline V gives CDR1 SGHTS, CDR2 YDEGEE. CDR3 coding DNA: TGTGCCAGCAGCTGGAGTAGCGGGGGCCAAAACACCGGGGAGCTGTTTTTT. Its translation is CASSWSSGGQNTGELFF.

This rearrangement joins TRBV18 to TRBJ1-2, with D possibly matching TRBD1 (5 bases). The CDR3 consists of 16 residues. CDR1 is KGHSH, CDR2 LQKENI, per germline. V lost 6 bases to trimming and J lost 4 bases, with 21 bases between them. The CDR3 protein is CASSPATGSISYGYTF. CDR3 DNA sequence: TGTGCCAGCTCGCCCGCAACAGGCTCCATTTCCTATGGCTACACCTTC.

About this clone: One end of the junction fails to match germline, which may point to a read error. V usage is TRBV27 and J usage is TRBJ1-1, with D perhaps matching TRBD1 (5 bases). CDR1 and CDR2 (germline): MNHEY, SMNVEV (reference sequence). The CDR3 is 13 residues long. CDR3 loop: CASSLSVPGDLIF. CDR3 sequence (DNA): TGTGCCAGCAGTTTATCGGTGCCGGGGGACCTTATTTTT.

V is TRBV5-5 and J is TRBJ2-4; D might be TRBD1 (6 bases). Germline CDR1 is SGHKS and CDR2 is YYEKEE (reference sequence). This CDR3 has 16 amino acids. V lost 0 bases, J lost 6 bases, and 16 bases lay in between. The CDR3: CASSLEGMGAGNIQYF. For the CDR3, the DNA is TGTGCCAGCAGCTTGGAGGGCATGGGGGCCGGAAACATTCAGTACTTC. Full variable domain (outside the CDR3, taken from reference TRBV5-5 and TRBJ2-4): DAGVTQSPTHLIKTRGQQVTLRCSPISGHKSVSWYQQVLGQGPQFIFQYYEKEERGRGNFPDRFSARQFPNYSSELNVNALLLGDSALYLCASSLEGMGAGNIQYFGAGTRLSVL.

This clone was seen a few times. The chain is built from TRBV6-5 and TRBJ1-2; tentatively, D is TRBD1 (6 bases). The CDR3 sequence is 12 residues long. Per germline, CDR1 MNHEY and CDR2 SVGAGI. V was cut by 2 bases and J by 8 bases, with 9 bases left in between. CDR3 loop: CASSYGGRGYTF. CDR3 DNA: TGTGCCAGCAGTTACGGGGGCAGGGGCTACACCTTC.

In this sample, this clone turned up a few times. V and J are TRBV24-1 and TRBJ1-2, with TRBD1 matching over 8 bases. The V and J ends lost 2 bases and 3 bases, in that order; junction bases with no gene match: 1. CDR3 length equals 14 residues. Looked up from germline, CDR1 is KGHDR and CDR2 is SFDVKD. This chain's CDR3 is CATSDSTGDYGYTF. The DNA of the CDR3 is TGTGCCACCAGTGATTCGACAGGGGACTATGGCTACACCTTC.

CDR3: CASSQVDSSQYF. CDR3 in DNA: TGTGCCAGCAGCCAAGTCGACAGTTCACAGTATTTT. The genes are TRBV3-1 (or the pseudogene TRBV3-2) and TRBJ2-3; D may be TRBD1 (5 bases). The CDR3 is 12 residues long. Germline CDR1 is LGHDT and CDR2 is YNNKEL (reference sequence). Trimming shortened V by 1 base and J by 12 bases, and 11 bases separated the two germline ends.

The gene calls are TRBV19 and TRBJ1-1, with no clear D. V was clipped by 4 bases and J by 8 bases, with 14 bases between them. The CDR3 totals 13 residues. Germline assignment: CDR1 LNHDA and CDR2 SQIVND (reference sequence). As DNA, the CDR3 is TGTGCCAGTAGTACGTCCGCGGTACGGGAAGCTTTCTTT. This translates into CASSTSAVREAFF.

This sequence joins TRBV19 and TRBJ1-1; D may be TRBD1 (6 bases). The germline V and J ends were trimmed by 3 bases and 6 bases, with 14 bases remaining between them. The CDR3 runs 14 residues. Germline lookup yields CDR1 LNHDA and CDR2 SQIVND (reference sequence). The CDR3 DNA reads as TGTGCCAGTAGTATCGGACGTCGGACAGCTGAAGCTTTCTTT. Its protein product is CASSIGRRTAEAFF.

In this sample, this clone turned up a few times. CDR3 amino acids: CASSRSGQDYNEQFF. For the CDR3, the DNA is TGTGCCAGCAGTCGTAGCGGGCAAGACTACAATGAGCAGTTCTTC. The chain carries TRBV11-2 and TRBJ2-1; 7 bases match TRBD2. Germline V gene data show CDR1 as SGHAT and CDR2 as FQNNGV. The CDR3 has 15 amino acids. With V trimmed by 6 bases and J by 3 bases, 8 bases remained unmatched.

The rearrangement joins TRBV5-4 to TRBJ1-1, with D possibly TRBD1 on 5 matching bases. The length of the CDR3 is 14 residues. CDR1 is SGHNT, CDR2 YYREEE, per germline (reference sequence). Trimming pared 2 bases from V and 10 bases from J, leaving 18 bases between. CDR3 residues: CASSFNGQGGAAFF. CDR3 sequence (DNA): TGTGCCAGCAGCTTTAACGGGCAGGGAGGGGCAGCTTTCTTT.

The V call is TRBV7-9, the J call TRBJ2-7; 10 nucleotides align to TRBD1. This CDR3 comprises 14 residues. Germline V gene sequence: CDR1 SEHNR, CDR2 FQNEAQ (reference sequence). Trimming cost V 5 bases and J 2 bases; bases outside gene matches: 3. CDR3 bases: TGTGCCAGCAGCGAGGGACAGGGGCCCTACGAGCAGTACTTC. Translating it yields CASSEGQGPYEQYF.

J is TRBJ1-4 and V is TRBV10-1; the match to TRBD1 covers 9 bases. CDR1 WNHNN and CDR2 SYGVQD come from the germline V gene (reference sequence). The CDR3 loop spans 18 amino acids. Trimming cost V 7 bases and J 5 bases; bases outside gene matches: 17. CDR3 in DNA: TGCGCCAGCAAGGACAGGGGAGGGACCGGGGCCTGCAATGAAAAACTGTTTTTT. Translating it yields CASKDRGGTGACNEKLFF.

The CDR3, as DNA: TGTGCCAGTAGTGGGCAAAGCACAGATACGCAGTATTTT. It translates to CASSGQSTDTQYF. The chain employs TRBV19 and TRBJ2-3; D unresolved. V was trimmed by 5 bases and J by 0 bases, leaving 6 bases between them. The CDR3 contains 13 residues. The germline gives CDR1 LNHDA, CDR2 SQIVND (reference sequence). The complete variable domain, with remaining parts taken from reference TRBV19 and TRBJ2-3, reads DGGITQSPKYLFRKEGQNVTLSCEQNLNHDAMYWYRQDPGQGLRLIYYSQIVNDFQKGDIAEGYSVSREKKESFPLTVTSAQKNPTAFYLCASSGQSTDTQYFGPGTRLTVL.

This clone was found once. The CDR3 here is CATSRDRQLHDVLTF. CDR3 bases: TGTGCCACCAGCAGAGATCGACAGCTGCACGACGTCCTGACTTTC. V usage is TRBV15 and J usage is TRBJ2-6; D is possibly TRBD1 (5 bases). Germline-derived CDR1 and CDR2 are LNHNV and YYDKDF (reference sequence). V was shortened by 0 bases and J by 11 bases, with 14 bases between the two germline ends. CDR3 size: 15 residues.

This clone was seen more than once but under ten times. V and J are TRBV2 and TRBJ1-5; possible D gene TRBD1, 6 bases. Germline loops: CDR1 SNHLY, CDR2 FYNNEI. V was clipped by 3 bases and J by 6 bases, with 15 bases between them. This CDR3 has 15 amino acids. CDR3 residues: CASSEGAGGTQPQHF. The CDR3 DNA follows: TGTGCCAGCAGTGAGGGGGCAGGAGGAACTCAGCCCCAGCATTTT.

This clone has a single count. The V call is TRBV10-3, the J call TRBJ2-3, with 7 bases matching TRBD2. CDR3 length equals 17 residues. Germline CDR1 reads ENHRY; CDR2 reads SYGVKD. Trimming removed 3 bases from V and 1 base from J; junction bases left unmatched: 10. The CDR3 nucleotides are TGTGCCATCAGTGATTCCGTGCGCGGGGGACGCACAGATACGCAGTATTTT. Translated: CAISDSVRGGRTDTQYF.